This TCR beta chain was recorded in a study of blood T cells in healthy people across ages (dated by TCRdb to between 2014 and 2016). About the investigation overall: In model experiments, template switching captured about one uniquely barcoded TCR beta cDNA molecule for every two T cells. Four age groups were formed from the donors: young (average about 17 years), middle-aged (more than 35), aged (roughly 58) and long-lived (less than 85). The study analyzed two additional independent replicas of 1 million unique cDNA reads from the same blood draw for two donors, one aged 18 to 29 and one aged 80 or older. The study measured age-related changes in TCR beta repertoire diversity using deep sequencing normalized with unique cDNA molecular identifiers.

After removal of 0 bases from V and 4 bases from J, the junction retains 10 bases not matched to a gene. CDR1 and CDR2 are read off the germline V gene as SGHRS and YFSETQ. Reading from cysteine to phenylalanine, the CDR3 counts 17 amino acids. Solely the CDR3 DNA is kept, with 51 bases framed from the first base. With respect to this clonotype: Its binding antigen is unknown. No much larger clonotype is one base removed from it; base qualities were not supplied.

The library came from 5' RACE. Data came from an Illumina HiSeq 2500. A second PCR of roughly 7 to 11 cycles was performed with a sample-barcoded 5' primer and a J-beta primer mix. Each TCR beta cDNA molecule received a unique molecular identifier from a template-switch 5' adaptor carrying 12 random nucleotides. Each sample yielded at least 2.5 million CDR3-containing paired-end reads. First-strand cDNA synthesis was performed from all RNA using the Mint cDNA synthesis kit, with priming by a TRBC-specific oligonucleotide. All cDNA was treated with uracil-DNA glycosylase and then went through a first 18-cycle PCR with the universal primers M1SS and BC2_uni_R. In the authors' own workflow: Each sample was normalized by randomly selecting 1 million high-quality reads, each carrying a distinct molecular identifier. Instead of being binned into consensus sequences, reads that shared molecular identifiers were thrown out. MiTCR, with a Q25 quality threshold and the strictest error-elimination algorithm, was used for CDR3 identification, clonotype clustering and error correction. A nonparametric unseen species model with Euler transformation was used to estimate a lower bound on total TCR beta diversity. TCRdb applied fastp at Q25 and MiXCR to the public reads, then kept only in-frame beta chains. Rows merge per CDR3 protein into single entries with the most common DNA and genes. In this record, the V and J calls reflect TCRdb's handling and not the investigators' own analysis. The sample table lists more than 900,000 distinct CDR3 sequences, around 25% of them with a count of one. The ten largest make up 0.75% of the sample.

Overall results and qualifications from the work: Compared with the aged group, the long-lived group had more naive CD4+ T cells, fewer expanded clones and increased TCR diversity, suggesting age selection. Estimates of total diversity from one million sequenced T cells were regarded as lower bounds and underestimates. Observed TCR beta diversity correlated strongly with the percentage of naive T cells measured by flow cytometry. Because donor CMV infection status was unknown, age-related changes in expanded clonotypes were potentially confounded. Observed TCR beta diversity per million T cells fell roughly linearly with age, and a significant reduction was already apparent by age about 43. Bulk unsorted PBMC profiling prevented conclusive comparison of naive and antigen-experienced compartments.

The approximately 41 donors, aged about 6 to 100 years, were systemically healthy Caucasian individuals from Russia. Each donor gave 8.5 to 10 milliliters of peripheral blood, collected into EDTA-treated Vacutainer tubes. Ficoll-Paque density-gradient centrifugation was used to isolate PBMCs, with at least 7 million per sample. Total RNA was extracted from PBMCs with Trizol reagent, with at least 6 micrograms obtained per sample. The percentages of naive CD45RAhigh/CD27high T cells were determined by flow cytometry on a PBMC aliquot from every donor. This same sample was also part of a study on T cells of mothers and their children. As the second publication notes: Nine systemically healthy Caucasian individuals served as donors, namely three mothers together with their six children. cDNA synthesis consumed the entire amount of extracted RNA, loaded at roughly 1.5 ug RNA in each 15 ul reaction. In the second PCR, the M1S primer added sample barcodes and 2-4 random nucleotides. Each mother yielded over 9.5 million TCR beta CDR3 reads and each child some 3 million reads. TCR recombination output is similarly shaped by thymic selection in related and unrelated pairs, with a minor effect exerted by inherited differences. Related mother-child pairs always showed normalized repertoire overlap that was slightly higher than in unrelated mother-child pairs, though the difference was never significant. No persistent microchimeric T cell clones were found, with a detection sensitivity of 85 to 100 clones per million clonotypes. Deep NGS was used in the study to compare the TCR beta repertoires of mothers and children and to look for features that separate related mother-child pairs from unrelated individuals. The mean age was around 40 +/- 4 years for the mothers and 11 +/- 4 years for the children. After adapter ligation with NEBNext reagents, the libraries were sequenced on Illumina HiSeq 2000 with 100+100 nt paired-end reads. To prevent cross-contamination, the mother and child libraries were prepared one month apart and sequenced in separate runs. Each donor had between about 450,000 and 2,100,000 distinct TCR beta clonotypes identified. Naive TCR beta clonotypes were estimated from low-frequency clonotypes matched to each donor's FACS-determined naive share, without sorting.

The receptor was derived from a girl aged 2-10 years in good health. The sequenced sample consisted of blood. The rearrangement joined TRBV5-1 to TRBJ2-7, with 10 bases aligning to TRBD2. The encoded CDR3 is CASSLAASGGEGYEQYF. The sequenced DNA is TGCGCCAGCAGCTTGGCGGCTAGCGGGGGCGAGGGTTACGAGCAGTACTTC.